A selection of T cell receptor beta chains follows, all from one sample in a study of siplizumab effects on memory and regulatory T cells. The method was immunoSEQ multiplex PCR; TCRdb's version includes in-frame clones alone and lacks a portion of them. The profile shows nearly 85,000 clones, 95% of them singletons. The sequencing input was CD8+ T cells sorted from blood. The receptors originated from a human donor in good health. The CDR3 runs from the conserved cysteine through the conserved F or W. The D gene is left open where the match is weak. Not all rows give a size; the values are once, few, many and, for expanded clones, a class.

v_call	d_call	j_call	clone_size	cdr3_aa	cdr3_nt
TRBV28	TRBD2	TRBJ2-2	once	CASNNPSGQWELFF	TGTGCCAGCAATAATCCTAGCGGCCAGTGGGAGCTGTTTTTT
TRBV5-4	TRBD1	TRBJ1-1	NA	CASTPGGTGRFEAFF	TGTGCCAGCACCCCGGGAGGGACAGGGAGATTTGAAGCTTTCTTT
TRBV19	NA	TRBJ2-1	NA	CASSIGQSSYNEQFF	TGTGCCAGTAGTATAGGGCAGAGCTCCTACAATGAGCAGTTCTTC
TRBV28	NA	TRBJ1-1	NA	CASSLAPRLGAFF	TGTGCCAGCAGTTTAGCCCCCCGCCTCGGAGCTTTCTTT
TRBV11-2	TRBD2	TRBJ2-1	NA	CASTKGRREGFNEQFF	TGTGCCAGCACAAAAGGAAGGCGGGAGGGTTTCAATGAGCAGTTCTTC
TRBV4-1	TRBD1	TRBJ2-7	once	CASSQANRGTGEQYF	TGCGCCAGCAGCCAAGCTAACAGGGGAACGGGAGAGCAGTACTTC
TRBV7-9	NA	TRBJ2-2	NA	CASSFPSGELFF	TGTGCCAGCAGCTTCCCGTCCGGGGAGCTGTTTTTT
TRBV5-8	NA	TRBJ1-1	NA	CASTLGGNTEAFF	TGTGCCAGCACCCTCGGGGGGAACACTGAAGCTTTCTTT
TRBV5-1	NA	TRBJ2-2	NA	CASSFPGLVDTGELFF	TGCGCCAGCTCCTTCCCGGGACTGGTGGACACCGGGGAGCTGTTTTTT
TRBV7-9	TRBD2	TRBJ2-7	once	CASSSESGRGFYEQYF	TGTGCCAGCAGCTCTGAAAGCGGGAGAGGATTCTACGAGCAGTACTTC
TRBV11-2	TRBD2	TRBJ2-2	once	CASRGLAPNTGELFF	TGTGCCAGCAGGGGACTAGCACCCAACACCGGGGAGCTGTTTTTT
TRBV4-1	NA	TRBJ1-5	NA	CASSQGIEGPQHF	TGCGCCAGCAGCCAAGGGATTGAGGGGCCCCAGCATTTT
TRBV4-2	NA	TRBJ2-2	NA	CASSRVGGELFF	TGTGCCAGCAGCCGGGTGGGCGGGGAGCTGTTTTTT
TRBV11-3	NA	TRBJ1-1	once	CASSLGVNTEAFF	TGTGCCAGCAGCCTAGGAGTGAACACTGAAGCTTTCTTT
TRBV25-1	NA	TRBJ1-5	NA	CASSDSGGGGCQPQHF	TGTGCCAGCAGTGATTCCGGGGGGGGAGGTTGTCAGCCCCAGCATTTT
TRBV7-9	NA	TRBJ2-7	NA	CASSFPQGRQSYEQYF	TGTGCCAGCAGCTTCCCACAGGGTAGACAGTCCTACGAGCAGTACTTC
TRBV6-1	NA	TRBJ1-1	NA	CASNAAVLEAFF	TGTGCCAGCAATGCGGCCGTTCTTGAAGCTTTCTTT
TRBV19	NA	TRBJ2-7	NA	CASSIRDELLYEQYF	TGTGCCAGTAGTATAAGGGACGAGCTCCTCTACGAGCAGTACTTC